These 18 T cell receptor beta chains were all obtained from the same sample, sequenced in a study of shared T cell receptors in the human thymus. Repertoires were generated with immunoSEQ multiplex PCR, while TCRdb's copy carries only in-frame clones and drops some. The sample records about 730,000 clones, approximately 85% being singletons. These sequences were also reported in another study, on human thymus T cells.

Sequenced sample: thymocytes. Receptor source: a girl under two years old with a congenital heart defect.

This clone was picked up one time. The chain couples TRBV27 to TRBJ2-7; 9 nucleotides agree with TRBD1. This CDR3 comprises 15 residues. The ends lost 5 bases at V and 5 bases at J; junction bases unmatched: 10. Germline CDR1 and CDR2: MNHEY and SMNVEV (reference sequence). The CDR3, as DNA: TGTGCCAGCAGTCTACCGGGGACAGGGATACACGAGCAGTACTTC. It yields the protein CASSLPGTGIHEQYF.

This chain uses TRBV4-3 with TRBJ2-7; perhaps TRBD1 as D (6 bases). The CDR3 runs 13 residues. Trimming cost V 0 bases and J 10 bases, with 13 bases left between them. Germline lookup yields CDR1 LGHNA and CDR2 YSLEER. The CDR3 nucleotides are TGCGCCAGCAGCCAAGATAAGGCAGGGGATCAGTACTTC. Protein product: CASSQDKAGDQYF.

The J gene is TRBJ2-1, the V gene TRBV29-1; TRBD2 agrees at 7 bases. The V gene's germline CDR1 is SQVTM and CDR2 ANQGSEA. The CDR3 has 13 amino acids. Germline trimming cut 4 bases from V and 3 bases from J; bases unmatched to any gene: 3. The CDR3 loop reads CSVGGGGYNEQFF. The CDR3 DNA reads TGCAGCGTTGGAGGCGGGGGCTACAATGAGCAGTTCTTC.

This chain joins TRBV7-3 and TRBJ2-7, with TRBD2 matching 13 bases. The CDR3 is 16 residues long. V shed 5 bases and J 2 bases; nucleotides not matched to a gene: 6. CDR1 and CDR2 (germline): SGHTA, FQGTGA. The CDR3 nucleotides are TGTGCCAGCAGCACTACTAGCGGGGGGGGAACCTACGAGCAGTACTTC. Translation gives CASSTTSGGGTYEQYF.

The chain combines TRBV5-1 with TRBJ1-2, with D maybe TRBD1 (6 bases). The CDR3 has 15 residues. Per germline, CDR1 SGHRS and CDR2 YFSETQ. Trimming shortened V by 0 bases and J by 6 bases, and 15 bases separated the two germline ends. CDR3 residues: CASSLEAWQGNGYTF. CDR3 in DNA: TGCGCCAGCAGCTTGGAGGCGTGGCAGGGGAATGGCTACACCTTC.

The rearrangement joins TRBV5-1 to TRBJ1-3; TRBD1 might be the D (5 bases). There are 15 residues in the CDR3. V was cut by 2 bases and J by 0 bases, with 9 bases left in between. The germline V gene has CDR1 SGHRS and CDR2 YFSETQ. The CDR3 nucleotides are TGCGCCAGCAGCTTCGCCGACAGCTCTGGAAACACCATATATTTT. Translating gives CASSFADSSGNTIYF.

This chain connects TRBV6-6 to TRBJ1-2; tentatively, D is TRBD1 (6 bases). Germline V lookup: CDR1 MNHNY, CDR2 SVGAGI (reference sequence). Trimming removed 2 bases at V and 8 bases at J, with 12 bases between. The CDR3 covers 13 residues. CDR3 sequence: CASSYRTDGGYTF. CDR3 sequence (DNA): TGTGCCAGCAGTTACAGGACAGACGGAGGCTACACCTTC.

About this clone itself: The sample carries other DNA sequences with the same CDR3. The rearrangement joins TRBV5-1 to TRBJ1-1, with TRBD1 matching over 7 bases. The V gene's germline CDR1 is SGHRS and CDR2 YFSETQ. The CDR3 length is 14 residues. V shed 2 bases, J shed 2 bases, and the junction held 3 bases outside the gene matches. CDR3 coding DNA: TGCGCCAGCAGCTTAAACAGGGGCAACACTGAAGCTTTCTTT. Its translation: CASSLNRGNTEAFF.

The V call is TRBV29-1, the J call TRBJ1-2, with a tentative D call TRBD1 (5 bases). The CDR3 consists of 13 residues. CDR1 is SQVTM, CDR2 ANQGSEA, per germline. Trimming took off 3 bases at V and 2 bases at J, with 10 bases between the two ends. This CDR3 reads CSVDGAENYGYTF. In nucleotides, the CDR3 is TGCAGCGTTGATGGGGCAGAAAACTATGGCTACACCTTC. The whole variable domain, remainder taken from reference TRBV29-1 and TRBJ1-2, is SAVISQKPSRDICQRGTSLTIQCQVDSQVTMMFWYRQQPGQSLTLIATANQGSEATYESGFVIDKFPISRPNLTFSTLTVSNMSPEDSSIYLCSVDGAENYGYTFGSGTRLTVV.

This clone was seen only a few times. V usage is TRBV19 and J usage is TRBJ1-1, with 11 bases aligning to TRBD1. CDR3 size: 17 residues. Germline assignment: CDR1 LNHDA and CDR2 SQIVND (reference sequence). With V trimmed by 5 bases and J by 3 bases, 11 bases remained unmatched. CDR3 region: CASSFQGQGARDTEAFF. The CDR3 DNA sequence: TGTGCCAGTAGTTTTCAAGGACAGGGGGCGAGGGACACTGAAGCTTTCTTT.

The chain combines TRBV7-9 with TRBJ1-2; 8 positions match TRBD1. The CDR3 length is 15 residues. Germline V gives CDR1 SEHNR, CDR2 FQNEAQ (reference sequence). V shed 2 bases, J shed 4 bases, and the junction held 6 bases outside the gene matches. CDR3 amino acids: CASSLRQGRIYGYTF. The DNA for the CDR3 is TGTGCCAGCAGCTTAAGACAGGGGAGAATCTATGGCTACACCTTC.

The chain has TRBV7-2 and TRBJ1-4, with D perhaps TRBD1 (5 bases). This CDR3 is 13 amino acids long. Per the germline V gene, CDR1 is SGHTA and CDR2 is FQGNSA. V lost 4 bases, J lost 4 bases, and 7 bases lay in between. The CDR3 loop is CASSSDSNEKLFF. DNA for the CDR3: TGTGCCAGCAGCTCAGACAGTAATGAAAAACTGTTTTTT.

This sequence joins TRBV28 and TRBJ1-2; TRBD1 is a possible D gene (5 bases). The CDR3 totals 15 residues. V lost 3 bases and J 7 bases, leaving 18 bases between the germline ends. In germline, CDR1 is MDHEN, CDR2 SYDVKM. The CDR3 region is CASSFEGRDSGGYTF. DNA for the CDR3: TGTGCCAGCAGTTTTGAGGGGCGGGACTCGGGTGGCTACACCTTC.

The DNA of the CDR3 is TGTGCCAGCAGTCGGGACAGGGAAGCCGGGGAGCTGTTTTTT. Protein product: CASSRDREAGELFF. The chain employs TRBV7-8 and TRBJ2-2, with 9 bases aligning to TRBD1. The germline gives CDR1 SGHVS, CDR2 FQNEAQ. J was trimmed by 6 bases and V by 6 bases; bases with no gene match: 5. The CDR3 runs to 14 residues.

This sequence joins TRBV30 and TRBJ1-2; 7 bases align to TRBD1. CDR1 GTSNPN and CDR2 SVGIG come from the germline V gene (reference sequence). Trimming took 3 bases from V and 8 from J; bases not matched to a gene: 9. The CDR3 runs 13 residues. The CDR3 DNA is TGTGCCTGGAGAGACAGGGAAGAGAGGGGCTACACCTTC. The encoded protein is CAWRDREERGYTF.

The V and J genes are TRBV29-1 and TRBJ2-5; TRBD2 matches at 9 bases. Germline V gene lookup returns CDR1 SQVTM and CDR2 ANQGSEA. The CDR3 is 15 residues long. The V and J ends lost 4 bases and 0 bases, in that order; junction bases with no gene match: 6. The CDR3 DNA sequence: TGCAGCGTTGTGTTGGAGCGGGGGGACCAAGAGACCCAGTACTTC. This gives the protein CSVVLERGDQETQYF.

The V gene is TRBV7-2, the J gene TRBJ1-2; 8 bases fit TRBD1. CDR3 size: 14 residues. Trimming cost V 4 bases and J 4 bases; bases outside gene matches: 5. Looked up from germline, CDR1 is SGHTA and CDR2 is FQGNSA. DNA for the CDR3: TGTGCCAGCAGCTCCCAGGGGGCCGGCTATGGCTACACCTTC. As protein: CASSSQGAGYGYTF.

The chain carries TRBV10-3 and TRBJ1-2; tentatively, D is TRBD1 (5 bases). CDR3 size: 14 residues. Germline loops: CDR1 ENHRY, CDR2 SYGVKD. V was clipped by 7 bases and J by 3 bases, with 15 bases between them. The DNA for the CDR3 is TGTGCCATCACCCTAGGGGCAGGGCACTATGGCTACACCTTC. Its translation is CAITLGAGHYGYTF.